What follows is one TCR beta chain and its context. The data were produced by immunoSEQ multiplex PCR, yet TCRdb's version contains in-frame clones alone and is incomplete. The data hold 200,000 to 300,000 clones, with 88% observed a single time. The sample comes from a study of blood T cell repertoires in COVID-19. The CDR3 has 14 residues. CDR1 and CDR2 (germline): MNHEY, SVGEGT. The germline V and J ends were trimmed by 5 bases and 3 bases, with 11 bases remaining between them. This clonotype was sampled from a woman aged 40-49 years with acute COVID-19. V usage is TRBV6-2 or TRBV6-3 and J usage is TRBJ1-5; the D is unclear. Sequenced: PBMCs or T cells enriched from blood (not recorded which). The CDR3 region is CASSRRSNNQPQHF. CDR3 bases: TGTGCCAGCAGTCGGCGGTCCAACAATCAGCCCCAGCATTTT.